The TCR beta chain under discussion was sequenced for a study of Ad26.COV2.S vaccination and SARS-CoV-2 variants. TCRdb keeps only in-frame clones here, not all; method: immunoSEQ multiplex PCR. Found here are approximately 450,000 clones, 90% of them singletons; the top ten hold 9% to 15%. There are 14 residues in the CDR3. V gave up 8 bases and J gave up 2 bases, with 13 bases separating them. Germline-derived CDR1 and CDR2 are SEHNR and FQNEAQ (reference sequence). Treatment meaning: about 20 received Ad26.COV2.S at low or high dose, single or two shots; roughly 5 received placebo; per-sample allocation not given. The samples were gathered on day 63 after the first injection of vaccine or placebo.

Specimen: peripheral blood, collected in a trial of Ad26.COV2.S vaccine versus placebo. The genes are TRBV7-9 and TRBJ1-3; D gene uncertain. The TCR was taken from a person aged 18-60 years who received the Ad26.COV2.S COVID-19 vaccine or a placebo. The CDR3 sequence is CASGVPVPGNTIYF. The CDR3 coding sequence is TGTGCCAGCGGGGTTCCGGTCCCTGGAAACACCATATATTTT.